This T cell receptor (beta chain) was recorded in a study of blood T cell repertoires in COVID-19 (dated by TCRdb to 2020 to 2021). With regard to the full study: Samples from collaborators originated in the United States, Italy and Spain and spanned both the acute and convalescent phases of COVID-19. The material from the prospective study consisted of cDNA or gDNA derived from T cells, B-cell-depleted T cells, or PBMCs. Subjects who had been exposed to COVID-19, were actively infected with it, or had recovered from it provided the deeply sampled blood TCRbeta repertoires that made up the dataset. A freely available public database, intended as a resource for researchers studying the immune response to SARS-CoV-2, is where the repertoires were released. The samples were drawn from two sources: the first 160 participants of the ongoing ImmuneRACE study, and approximately 1,300 subjects contributed by 6 global collaborators. Nearly every sample came with metadata listing a de-identified subject ID, COVID-19 status, age in years and sex. Where HLA class I and class II types were available, the types were taken from metadata supplied by the sample provider, not from assay-based typing. The study at large found these results: The quantity of clinical and demographic metadata differed by source and by participant and was supplied without curation.

Its CDR3 holds 13 amino acids, cysteine through phenylalanine. CDR3 DNA only is kept here, 39 bases in frame from base 1. From the germline V gene, CDR1 is SQVTM and CDR2 is ANQGSEA. Ends trimmed: V by 2 bases, J by 4 bases; bases unmatched to a gene: 4. Concerning this clone: Which antigen it targets is not known. No per-base quality is available; no much larger clone lies one base away.

TCRbeta CDR3 regions were amplified from genomic DNA using the immunoSEQ Assay, a bias-controlled multiplex PCR. Turning to the authors' computational methods: Nucleated cell counts per sample were estimated from amplification of reference gene primers within the assay. To quantify the absolute abundance of each unique TCRbeta CDR3 rearrangement, sequence reads were collapsed and filtered. Productive Simpson clonality was computed per sample as the square root of Simpson's diversity index over productive rearrangements. TCRdb holds this immuneACCESS table with in-frame rearrangements only. Some clones are missing; in checked studies, unresolved V genes explain under half, and the rest has no known cause. The V and J calls and clone size come from that table; D and trimming were worked out from the DNA. This sample gives hundreds of thousands of clones in total; under 90% of them show up just once. The ten most abundant clones make up roughly 10% of the sample.

A second Seattle source provided samples from volunteer blood donors who had recovered from COVID-19. The collaborating institutions used their own protocols to collect whole blood in K2EDTA tubes. Collaborator samples were shipped for TCRbeta analysis as frozen whole blood, isolated PBMCs, or DNA extracted from either sample type. Source material: peripheral blood. This sequence was found in a woman aged 45 to 65 who had recovered from COVID-19. The V gene is TRBV29-1 and the J gene is TRBJ1-1; the junction holds 7 bases that match TRBD1. The encoded CDR3 is CSVERDRATEAFF. The sequenced DNA is TGCAGCGTTGAACGTGACAGGGCCACTGAAGCTTTCTTT.